A selection of T cell receptor beta chains follows, all from one sample in a study of shared clonotypes between healthy human individuals. The table came from immunoSEQ multiplex PCR; TCRdb's copy has only in-frame clones and leaves some out. Counted here are 2 million to 3 million clones, 80% to 95% occurring once; the ten biggest clones make up roughly 0.39%. Input material: naive CD4+ T cells from PBMCs. The receptors were gathered from a man aged 18 to 30 in good health. Some clones in this sample may be carry-over from other donors' samples. CDR3s include the opening cysteine and the closing phenylalanine or tryptophan. The D gene is left open where the match is weak. Only some rows state a clone size, as once, few, many or a class for expanded clones.

j_call,v_call,clone_size,d_call,cdr3_aa,cdr3_nt
TRBJ1-6,TRBV5-4,NA,NA,CASRILGDTLNSPLHF,TGTGCCAGCAGAATCCTTGGGGATACTCTTAATTCACCCCTCCACTTT
TRBJ2-3,TRBV6-1,NA,TRBD2,CASSGLAGDTDTQYF,TGTGCCAGCAGTGGCTTAGCGGGAGACACAGATACGCAGTATTTT
TRBJ1-6,TRBV30,NA,TRBD1,CAWSVAGGSPLHF,TGTGCCTGGAGTGTAGCAGGGGGCTCACCCCTCCACTTT
TRBJ2-7,TRBV5-4,NA,TRBD2,CASSGRTSGPYEQYF,TGTGCCAGCAGCGGACGGACTAGCGGACCCTACGAGCAGTACTTC
TRBJ1-5,TRBV27,NA,NA,CASRGGSSGNQPQHF,TGTGCCTCGAGGGGGGGGTCGTCCGGCAATCAGCCCCAGCATTTT
TRBJ1-2,TRBV18,NA,NA,CASSPNRDASGGYTF,TGTGCCAGCTCTCCAAACAGGGATGCCTCTGGCGGCTACACCTTC
TRBJ2-1,TRBV30,NA,TRBD2,CAWKAGDYNEQFF,TGTGCCTGGAAAGCGGGGGACTACAATGAGCAGTTCTTC
TRBJ2-5,TRBV4-3,NA,TRBD1,CASSQGQGIQETQYF,TGCGCCAGCAGCCAAGGACAGGGGATCCAAGAGACCCAGTACTTC
TRBJ1-3,TRBV10-3,NA,NA,CAISVRAGRIDTIYF,TGTGCCATCAGTGTTCGGGCGGGACGGATTGACACCATATATTTT
TRBJ2-2,TRBV12-5,NA,NA,CASAIQTGFGTGELFF,TGTGCTAGTGCCATACAAACAGGGTTCGGGACCGGGGAGCTGTTTTTT
TRBJ2-3,TRBV5-1,NA,NA,CASSLDKNAGKTDTQYF,TGCGCCAGCAGCTTGGATAAAAACGCAGGGAAGACAGATACGCAGTATTTT
TRBJ1-1,TRBV7-9,NA,NA,CASSLLTGDGGETFF,TGTGCCAGCAGCTTATTAACGGGGGACGGTGGGGAAACTTTCTTT
TRBJ2-1,TRBV11-1,NA,NA,CASSSRAITYNEQFF,TGTGCCAGCAGCTCCCGGGCCATTACCTACAATGAGCAGTTCTTC
TRBJ1-2,TRBV30,few,TRBD1,CAWSVLPSQGGDGYTF,TGTGCCTGGAGTGTACTACCCTCCCAGGGGGGGGATGGCTACACCTTC
TRBJ1-1,TRBV5-1,few,NA,CASSLADQAFF,TGCGCCAGCAGCTTGGCAGACCAAGCTTTCTTT
TRBJ2-4,TRBV7-9,NA,NA,CASSPSDPVGYF,TGTGCCAGCAGCCCATCGGATCCGGTGGGGTACTTC
TRBJ2-5,TRBV5-1,NA,TRBD2,CASSLWLAGVQETQYF,TGCGCCAGCAGCTTGTGGCTAGCGGGGGTCCAAGAGACCCAGTACTTC
TRBJ1-4,TRBV18,NA,NA,CASSPRSPGTNEKLFF,TGTGCCAGCTCACCCCGTAGTCCAGGGACTAATGAAAAACTGTTTTTT
TRBJ1-3,TRBV28,NA,NA,CASSLLDSSGNTIYF,TGTGCCAGCAGTTTATTGGACAGCTCTGGAAACACCATATATTTT
TRBJ2-7,TRBV29-1,NA,NA,CSVLEGLRRKEQYF,TGCAGCGTGCTTGAAGGGCTAAGGCGTAAAGAGCAGTACTTC
TRBJ2-1,TRBV25-1,NA,NA,CASRDPFSDEQFF,TGTGCCAGCAGGGACCCCTTTAGCGATGAGCAGTTCTTC
TRBJ2-1,TRBV15,NA,NA,CATSKGHQAGNEQFF,TGTGCCACCAGTAAAGGACACCAGGCGGGCAATGAGCAGTTCTTC
TRBJ1-2,TRBV7-2,NA,NA,CASSSRTQSPYGYTF,TGTGCCAGCAGCTCTCGGACCCAGAGTCCCTATGGCTACACCTTC
TRBJ1-5,TRBV28,NA,NA,CASSPNTGNQPQHF,TGTGCCAGCAGTCCTAATACAGGCAATCAGCCCCAGCATTTT
TRBJ2-7,TRBV29-1,NA,TRBD1,CSVEKLNRGNEQYF,TGCAGCGTTGAGAAACTCAACAGGGGGAACGAGCAGTACTTC
TRBJ1-2,TRBV28,NA,NA,CASRGEFYGYTF,TGTGCCAGCAGGGGGGAGTTCTATGGCTACACCTTC
TRBJ2-5,TRBV11-2,NA,NA,CASSSSRQETQYF,TGTGCCAGCAGCTCCTCTCGGCAAGAGACCCAGTACTTC
TRBJ2-1,TRBV5-1,NA,TRBD2,CASSSMTSGTYNEQFF,TGCGCCAGCAGCTCAATGACTAGCGGCACCTACAATGAGCAGTTCTTC
TRBJ2-3,TRBV7-2,NA,NA,CASGGTLDTDTQYF,TGTGCCAGCGGGGGCACCCTCGACACAGATACGCAGTATTTT
TRBJ1-1,TRBV18,NA,NA,CASSDVEAFF,TGTGCCAGCTCGGACGTAGAAGCTTTCTTT
TRBJ1-1,TRBV29-1,few,NA,CSVVSGYGNTEAFF,TGCAGCGTTGTTTCAGGGTACGGGAACACTGAAGCTTTCTTT
TRBJ1-3,TRBV18,NA,TRBD1,CASSPGQGALNSGNTIYF,TGTGCCAGCTCACCGGGACAGGGCGCCTTAAACTCTGGAAACACCATATATTTT
TRBJ2-1,TRBV9,once,NA,CASSVVGAPRLPEQFF,TGTGCCAGCAGCGTAGTTGGGGCTCCCCGCCTTCCGGAGCAGTTCTTC
TRBJ1-1,TRBV5-4,NA,NA,CASSLKDKNTEAFF,TGTGCCAGCAGCTTGAAGGACAAGAACACTGAAGCTTTCTTT
TRBJ1-1,TRBV7-3,once,TRBD1,CASSLGQGLNTEAFF,TGTGCCAGCAGCTTAGGACAGGGCCTGAACACTGAAGCTTTCTTT
TRBJ2-7,TRBV2,NA,NA,CASRPGQPFEQYF,TGTGCCAGCAGGCCCGGACAGCCCTTCGAGCAGTACTTC
TRBJ2-2,TRBV30,once,NA,CAWDDQGPTGTGELFF,TGTGCCTGGGATGACCAGGGGCCTACGGGGACCGGGGAGCTGTTTTTT
TRBJ1-2,TRBV6-1,once,NA,CASLAGIGWGYTF,TGTGCCAGCCTGGCGGGGATAGGTTGGGGCTACACCTTC
TRBJ2-3,TRBV5-1,NA,NA,CASSLGLPTDTQYF,TGCGCCAGCAGCTTGGGTCTACCCACAGATACGCAGTATTTT
TRBJ2-1,TRBV5-1,once,NA,CASSFNVGSYNEQFF,TGCGCCAGCAGCTTCAACGTGGGATCCTACAATGAGCAGTTCTTC
TRBJ2-3,TRBV5-1,NA,NA,CASSLVGLSTDTQYF,TGCGCCAGCAGCTTGGTTGGGCTATCCACAGATACGCAGTATTTT
TRBJ2-7,TRBV7-2,NA,NA,CASSLVRGLYEQYF,TGTGCCAGCAGCTTAGTGCGGGGTCTCTACGAGCAGTACTTC
TRBJ2-1,TRBV29-1,NA,TRBD2,CSATGLAGVVGEQFF,TGCAGCGCCACCGGACTAGCGGGAGTAGTGGGTGAGCAGTTCTTC
TRBJ2-7,TRBV6-5,NA,TRBD1,CASRAGTGTTYEQYF,TGTGCCAGCAGGGCCGGGACAGGGACAACCTACGAGCAGTACTTC
TRBJ1-1,TRBV5-5,NA,TRBD1,CASSLRPGQGRTTEAFF,TGTGCCAGCAGCTTGAGGCCGGGACAGGGGAGAACCACTGAAGCTTTCTTT
TRBJ1-1,TRBV11-2,once,TRBD1,CASSQSHRDRPTEAFF,TGTGCCAGCAGCCAATCGCACCGGGACAGGCCCACTGAAGCTTTCTTT
TRBJ1-1,TRBV5-1,NA,TRBD1,CASSRQPGQSMNTEAFF,TGCGCCAGCAGCCGACAACCGGGACAGTCAATGAACACTGAAGCTTTCTTT
TRBJ2-1,TRBV29-1,NA,NA,CSVVRLSSNEQFF,TGCAGCGTTGTACGCTTGAGCTCCAATGAGCAGTTCTTC
TRBJ1-2,TRBV2,once,NA,CASSTEFGYTF,TGTGCCAGTTCGACAGAGTTTGGCTACACCTTC
TRBJ2-7,TRBV28,once,NA,CASSPRQITSYEQYF,TGTGCCAGCAGTCCGAGACAGATTACATCCTACGAGCAGTACTTC
TRBJ1-2,TRBV29-1,NA,NA,CSVGGGVKGYTF,TGCAGCGTTGGAGGGGGAGTGAAGGGCTACACCTTC
TRBJ1-5,TRBV5-1,NA,NA,CASSRGALGGNQPQHF,TGCGCCAGCAGCCGCGGGGCACTCGGAGGCAATCAGCCCCAGCATTTT
TRBJ2-7,TRBV29-1,NA,TRBD1,CSVGDRGTYEQYF,TGCAGCGTTGGCGACAGGGGAACCTACGAGCAGTACTTC
TRBJ2-6,TRBV11-2,NA,NA,CASSRWSGANVLTF,TGTGCCAGCAGCAGGTGGTCTGGGGCCAACGTCCTGACTTTC